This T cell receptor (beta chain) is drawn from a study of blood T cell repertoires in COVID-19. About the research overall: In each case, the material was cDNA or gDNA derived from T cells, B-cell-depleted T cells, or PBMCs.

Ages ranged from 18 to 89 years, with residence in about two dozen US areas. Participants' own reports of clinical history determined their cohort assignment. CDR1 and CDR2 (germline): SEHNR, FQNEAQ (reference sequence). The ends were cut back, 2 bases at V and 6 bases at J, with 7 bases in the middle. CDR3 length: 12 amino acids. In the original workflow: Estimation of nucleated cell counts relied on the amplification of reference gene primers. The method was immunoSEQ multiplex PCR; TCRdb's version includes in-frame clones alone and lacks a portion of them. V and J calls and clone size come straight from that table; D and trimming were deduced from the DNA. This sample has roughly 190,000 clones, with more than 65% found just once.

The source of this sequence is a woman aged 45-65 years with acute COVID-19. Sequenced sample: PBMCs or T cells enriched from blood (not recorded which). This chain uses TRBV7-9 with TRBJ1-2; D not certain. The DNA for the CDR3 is TGTGCCAGCAGCTTATTCGGGGATGGCTACACCTTC. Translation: CASSLFGDGYTF.